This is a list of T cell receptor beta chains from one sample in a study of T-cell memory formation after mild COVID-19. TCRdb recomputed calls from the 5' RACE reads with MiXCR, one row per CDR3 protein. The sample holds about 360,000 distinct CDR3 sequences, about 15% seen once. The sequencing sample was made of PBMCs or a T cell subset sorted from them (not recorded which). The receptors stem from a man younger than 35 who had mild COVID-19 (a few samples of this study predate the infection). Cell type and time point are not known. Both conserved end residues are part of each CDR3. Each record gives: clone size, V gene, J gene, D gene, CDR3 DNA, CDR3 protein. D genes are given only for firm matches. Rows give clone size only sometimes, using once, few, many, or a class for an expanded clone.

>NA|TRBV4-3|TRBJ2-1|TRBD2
TGCGCCAGCAGCCAACTCGCTAGCGGGGGGGCGCACAATGAGCAGTTCTTC
CASSQLASGGAHNEQFF
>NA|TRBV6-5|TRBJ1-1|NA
TGTGCCAGCAGTGGGAGGGTGAACACTGAAGCTTTCTTT
CASSGRVNTEAFF
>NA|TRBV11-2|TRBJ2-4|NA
TGTGCCAGCAGGAACCCTTACCGGAAAGGAAAAAACATTCAGTACTTC
CASRNPYRKGKNIQYF
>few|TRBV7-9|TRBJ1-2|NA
TGTGCCAGCAGCTTCGAGTCGGGGGGGGGCTACACCTTC
CASSFESGGGYTF
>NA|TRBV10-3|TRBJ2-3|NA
TGTGCCATCAGTGATCGGAAGAGGGATACCACAGATACGCAGTATTTT
CAISDRKRDTTDTQYF
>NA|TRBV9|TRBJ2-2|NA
TGTGCCAGCAGTCTACTCACTACCGGGGAGCTGTTTTTT
CASSLLTTGELFF
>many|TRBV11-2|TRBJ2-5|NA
TGTGCCAGCAACGGACAGCCACAAGAGACCCAGTACTTC
CASNGQPQETQYF
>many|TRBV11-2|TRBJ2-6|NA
TGTGCCAGCAGCTTATCTGGGGCAGGGGCCAACGTCCTGACTTTC
CASSLSGAGANVLTF
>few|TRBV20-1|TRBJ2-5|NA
TGCAGTGTCCCCCCCCCTGGAGCAGAGACCCAGTACTTC
CSVPPPGAETQYF
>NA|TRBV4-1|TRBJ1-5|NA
TGCGCCAGCAGCCGATCTCCCGATTATAGCAATCAGCCCCAGCATTTT
CASSRSPDYSNQPQHF
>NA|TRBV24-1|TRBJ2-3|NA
TGTGCCACCAGTGATCCAGGAGGGGCTAGCACAGATACGCAGTATTTT
CATSDPGGASTDTQYF
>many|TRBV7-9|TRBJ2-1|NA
TGTGCCAGCACCGGGGCAAGCTCCTACAATGAGCAGTTCTTC
CASTGASSYNEQFF
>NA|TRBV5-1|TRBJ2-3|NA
TGCGCCAGCAGCTTGGGAGCCGGGGAAGATACGCAGTATTTT
CASSLGAGEDTQYF
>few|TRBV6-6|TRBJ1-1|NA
TGTGCCAGCAGTTACGTCACCACTGAAGCTTTCTTT
CASSYVTTEAFF
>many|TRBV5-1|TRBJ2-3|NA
TGCGCCAGCAGCTTGCGGTTAGCAGATACGCAGTATTTT
CASSLRLADTQYF
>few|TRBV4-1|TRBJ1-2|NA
TGCGCCAGCAGCCAGAGCACAACCGTTTTCTATGGCTACACCTTC
CASSQSTTVFYGYTF
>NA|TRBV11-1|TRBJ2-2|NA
TGTGCCAGCAGCGACACCGGGACCCGGGAGCTGTTTTTT
CASSDTGTRELFF
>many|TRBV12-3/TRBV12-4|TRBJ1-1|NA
TGTGCCAGCAGTACGGAGAGCCGAGCTTTCTTT
CASSTESRAFF
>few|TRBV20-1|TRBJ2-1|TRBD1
TGCAGTGCTAGAGATCCCCAGGGGGCCTGGAATGAGCAGTTCTTC
CSARDPQGAWNEQFF
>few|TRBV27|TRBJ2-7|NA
TGTGCCAGCAGTTCCACAGCGATCGCCTACGAGCAGTACTTC
CASSSTAIAYEQYF
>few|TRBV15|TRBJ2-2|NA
TGTGCCACCAGCAGAGATACTCCAGGGTCCGGGGAGCTGTTTTTT
CATSRDTPGSGELFF
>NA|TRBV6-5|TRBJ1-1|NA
TGTGCCAGCAATGCTCGGGGCTACACTGAAGCTTTCTTT
CASNARGYTEAFF
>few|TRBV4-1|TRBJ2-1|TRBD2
TGCGCCAGCAGCCGGGACTCGAGCGGGGGAATCTACAATGAGCAGTTCTTC
CASSRDSSGGIYNEQFF
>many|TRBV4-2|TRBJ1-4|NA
TGTGCCAGCAGCCCGAAACTAGCGGCAACTAATGAAAAACTGTTTTTT
CASSPKLAATNEKLFF
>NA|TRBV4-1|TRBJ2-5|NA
TGCGCCAGCAGCCTACCGACAGAGACCCAGTACTTC
CASSLPTETQYF
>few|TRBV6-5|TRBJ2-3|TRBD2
TGTGCCAGCTCCTTAAGCGGGGGGCTTGGGGATACGCAGTATTTT
CASSLSGGLGDTQYF